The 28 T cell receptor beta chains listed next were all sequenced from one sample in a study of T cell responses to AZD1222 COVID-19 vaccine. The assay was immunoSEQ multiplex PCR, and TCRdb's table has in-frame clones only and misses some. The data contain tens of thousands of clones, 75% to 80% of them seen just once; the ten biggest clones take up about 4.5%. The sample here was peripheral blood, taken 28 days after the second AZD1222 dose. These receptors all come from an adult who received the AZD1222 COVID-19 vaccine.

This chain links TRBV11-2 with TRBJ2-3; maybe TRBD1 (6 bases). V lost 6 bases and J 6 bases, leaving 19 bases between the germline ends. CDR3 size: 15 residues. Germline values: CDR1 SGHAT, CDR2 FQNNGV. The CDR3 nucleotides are TGTGCCAGCAGTCCTCGGGGAAGCCAGGGGGATACGCAGTATTTT. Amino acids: CASSPRGSQGDTQYF.

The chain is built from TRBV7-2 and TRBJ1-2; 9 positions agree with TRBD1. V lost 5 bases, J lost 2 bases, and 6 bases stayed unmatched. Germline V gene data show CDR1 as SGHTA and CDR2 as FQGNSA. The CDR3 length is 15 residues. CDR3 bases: TGTGCCAGCAGCCCAGGACAGGGGCAAAACTATGGCTACACCTTC. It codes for CASSPGQGQNYGYTF.

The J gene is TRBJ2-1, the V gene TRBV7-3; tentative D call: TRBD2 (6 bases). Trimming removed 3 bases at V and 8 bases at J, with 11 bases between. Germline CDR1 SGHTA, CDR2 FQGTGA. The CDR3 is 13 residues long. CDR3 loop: CASSLTSLDEQFF. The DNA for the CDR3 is TGTGCCAGCAGCTTGACTAGTTTGGATGAGCAGTTCTTC.

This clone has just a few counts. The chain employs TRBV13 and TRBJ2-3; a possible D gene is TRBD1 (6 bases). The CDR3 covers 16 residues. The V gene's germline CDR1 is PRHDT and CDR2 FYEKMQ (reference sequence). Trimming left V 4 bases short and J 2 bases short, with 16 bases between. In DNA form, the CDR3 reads TGTGCCAGCAGCTCGCGCAGGGGAAAAAACACAGATACGCAGTATTTT. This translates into CASSSRRGKNTDTQYF. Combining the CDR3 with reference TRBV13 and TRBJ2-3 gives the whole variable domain AAGVIQSPRHLIKEKRETATLKCYPIPRHDTVYWYQQGPGQDPQFLISFYEKMQSDKGSIPDRFSAQQFSDYHSELNMSSLELGDSALYFCASSSRRGKNTDTQYFGPGTRLTVL.

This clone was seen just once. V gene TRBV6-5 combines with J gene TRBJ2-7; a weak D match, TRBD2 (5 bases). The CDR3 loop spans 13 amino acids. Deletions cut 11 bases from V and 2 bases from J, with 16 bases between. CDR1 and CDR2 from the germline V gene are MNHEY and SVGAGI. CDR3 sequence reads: CACRTDLTYEQYF. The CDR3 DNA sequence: TGTGCCTGTCGGACTGACCTCACCTACGAGCAGTACTTC.

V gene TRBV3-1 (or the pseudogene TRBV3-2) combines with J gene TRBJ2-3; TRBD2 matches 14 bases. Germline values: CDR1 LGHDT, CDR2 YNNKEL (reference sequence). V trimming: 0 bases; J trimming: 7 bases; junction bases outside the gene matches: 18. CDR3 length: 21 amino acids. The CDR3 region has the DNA TGTGCCAGCAGCCAAGAACGATGGACTAGCGGGGGGACTAGTCAGTTAAATACGCAGTATTTT. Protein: CASSQERWTSGGTSQLNTQYF.

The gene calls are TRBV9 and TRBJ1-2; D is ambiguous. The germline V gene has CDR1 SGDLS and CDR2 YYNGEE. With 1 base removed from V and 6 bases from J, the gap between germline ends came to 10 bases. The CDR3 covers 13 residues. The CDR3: CASSVPGEDGYTF. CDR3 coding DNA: TGTGCCAGCAGCGTACCCGGGGAGGATGGCTACACCTTC. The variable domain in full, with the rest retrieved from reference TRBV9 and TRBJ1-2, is DSGVTQTPKHLITATGQRVTLRCSPRSGDLSVYWYQQSLDQGLQFLIQYYNGEERAKGNILERFSAQQFPDLHSELNLSSLELGDSALYFCASSVPGEDGYTFGSGTRLTVV.

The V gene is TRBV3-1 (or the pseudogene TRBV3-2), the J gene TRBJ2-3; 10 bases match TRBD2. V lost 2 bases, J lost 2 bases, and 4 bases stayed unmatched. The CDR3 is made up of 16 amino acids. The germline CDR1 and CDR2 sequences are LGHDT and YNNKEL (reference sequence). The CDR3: CASSQSGRGSTDTQYF. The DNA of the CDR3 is TGTGCCAGCAGCCAAAGCGGGAGGGGATCCACAGATACGCAGTATTTT.

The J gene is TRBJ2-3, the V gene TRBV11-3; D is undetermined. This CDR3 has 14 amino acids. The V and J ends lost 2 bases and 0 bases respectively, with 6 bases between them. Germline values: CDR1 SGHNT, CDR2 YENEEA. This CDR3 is CASSLIGSTDTQYF. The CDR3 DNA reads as TGTGCCAGCAGCTTAATCGGGAGCACAGATACGCAGTATTTT.

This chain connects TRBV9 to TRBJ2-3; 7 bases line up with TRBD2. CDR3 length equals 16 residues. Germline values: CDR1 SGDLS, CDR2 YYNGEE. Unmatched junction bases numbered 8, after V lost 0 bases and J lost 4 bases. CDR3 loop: CASSVAGGSGSDTQYF. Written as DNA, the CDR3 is TGTGCCAGCAGCGTAGCCGGCGGGAGTGGGTCAGATACGCAGTATTTT.

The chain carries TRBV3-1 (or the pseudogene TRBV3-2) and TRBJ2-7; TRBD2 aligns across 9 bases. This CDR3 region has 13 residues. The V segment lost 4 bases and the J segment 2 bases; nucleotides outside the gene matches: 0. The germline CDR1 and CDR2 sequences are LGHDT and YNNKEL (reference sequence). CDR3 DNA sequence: TGTGCCAGCAGCCGACTAGCGGCCTACGAGCAGTACTTC. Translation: CASSRLAAYEQYF.

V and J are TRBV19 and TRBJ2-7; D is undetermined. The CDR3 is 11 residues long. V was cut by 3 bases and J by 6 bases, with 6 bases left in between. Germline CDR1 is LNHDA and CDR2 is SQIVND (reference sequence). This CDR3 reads CASSILAEQYV. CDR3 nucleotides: TGTGCCAGTAGTATCCTCGCCGAGCAGTACGTC.

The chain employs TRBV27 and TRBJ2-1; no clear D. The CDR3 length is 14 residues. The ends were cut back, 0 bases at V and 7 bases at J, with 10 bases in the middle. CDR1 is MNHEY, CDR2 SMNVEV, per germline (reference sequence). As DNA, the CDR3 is TGTGCCAGCAGTTTATCGCCCGGTGGGAATGAGCAGTTCTTC. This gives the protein CASSLSPGGNEQFF.

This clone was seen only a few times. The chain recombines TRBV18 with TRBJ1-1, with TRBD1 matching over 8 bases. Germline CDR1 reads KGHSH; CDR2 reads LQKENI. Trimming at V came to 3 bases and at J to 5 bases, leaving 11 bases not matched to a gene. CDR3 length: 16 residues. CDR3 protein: CASSPRTGREGTEAFF. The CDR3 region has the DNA TGTGCCAGCTCACCTCGGACAGGGCGGGAGGGGACTGAAGCTTTCTTT.

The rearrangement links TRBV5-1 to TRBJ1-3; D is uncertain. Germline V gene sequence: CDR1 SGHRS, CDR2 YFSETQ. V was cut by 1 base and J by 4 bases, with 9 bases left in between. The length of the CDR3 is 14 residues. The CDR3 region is CASSLTVGGNTIYF. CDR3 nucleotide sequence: TGCGCCAGCAGCTTGACAGTGGGGGGAAACACCATATATTTT.

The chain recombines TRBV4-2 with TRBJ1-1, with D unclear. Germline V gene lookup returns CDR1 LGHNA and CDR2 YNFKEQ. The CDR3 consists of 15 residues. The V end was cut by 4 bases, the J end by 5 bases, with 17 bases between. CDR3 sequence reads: CASSRGDLEKTEAFF. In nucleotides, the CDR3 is TGTGCCAGCAGCCGCGGGGATCTCGAGAAAACTGAAGCTTTCTTT.

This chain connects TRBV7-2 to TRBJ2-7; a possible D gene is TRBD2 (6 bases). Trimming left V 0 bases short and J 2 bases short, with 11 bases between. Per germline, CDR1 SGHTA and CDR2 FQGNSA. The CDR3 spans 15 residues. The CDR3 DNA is TGTGCCAGCAGCTTAGCGGAGGGGCTAGCCTACGAGCAGTACGTC. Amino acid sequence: CASSLAEGLAYEQYV.

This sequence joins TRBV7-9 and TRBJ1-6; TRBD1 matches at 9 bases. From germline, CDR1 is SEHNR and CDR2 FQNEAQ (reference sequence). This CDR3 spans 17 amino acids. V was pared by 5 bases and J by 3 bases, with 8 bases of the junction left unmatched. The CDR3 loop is CASSPAGTGIYNSPLHF. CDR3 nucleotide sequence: TGTGCCAGCAGCCCAGCCGGGACAGGGATCTATAATTCACCCCTCCACTTT.

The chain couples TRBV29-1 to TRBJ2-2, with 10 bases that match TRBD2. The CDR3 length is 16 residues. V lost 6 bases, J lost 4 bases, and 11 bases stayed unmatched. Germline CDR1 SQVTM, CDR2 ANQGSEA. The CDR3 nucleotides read TGCAGCGTCCTCCGGACTAGCGGACGAGGCACCGGGGAGCTGTTTTTT. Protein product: CSVLRTSGRGTGELFF.

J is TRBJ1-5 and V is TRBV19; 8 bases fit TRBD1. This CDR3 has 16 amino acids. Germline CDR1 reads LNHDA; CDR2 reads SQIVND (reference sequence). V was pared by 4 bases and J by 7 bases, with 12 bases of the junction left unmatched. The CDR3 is CASSNRGATRNQPQHF. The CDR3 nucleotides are TGTGCCAGTAGTAACAGGGGGGCGACACGAAACCAGCCCCAGCATTTT.

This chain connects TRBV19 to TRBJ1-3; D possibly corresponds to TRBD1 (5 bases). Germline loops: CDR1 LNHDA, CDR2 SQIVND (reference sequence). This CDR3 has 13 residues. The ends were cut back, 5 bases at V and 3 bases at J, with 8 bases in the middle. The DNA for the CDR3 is TGTGCCAGTAGTCCAGGGTTTGGAAACACCATATATTTT. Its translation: CASSPGFGNTIYF. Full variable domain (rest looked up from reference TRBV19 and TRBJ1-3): DGGITQSPKYLFRKEGQNVTLSCEQNLNHDAMYWYRQDPGQGLRLIYYSQIVNDFQKGDIAEGYSVSREKKESFPLTVTSAQKNPTAFYLCASSPGFGNTIYFGEGSWLTVV.

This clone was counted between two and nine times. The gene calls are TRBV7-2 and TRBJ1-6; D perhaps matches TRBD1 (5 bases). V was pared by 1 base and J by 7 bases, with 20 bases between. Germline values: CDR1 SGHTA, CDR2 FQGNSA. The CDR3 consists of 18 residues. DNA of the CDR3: TGTGCCAGCAGCTTAGAGGGGCGTCAGGGTGGGTCGAATTCACCCCTCCACTTT. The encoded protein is CASSLEGRQGGSNSPLHF.

CDR3 in DNA: TGCGCCAGCAGCCAAGATCCGAGACAGGCTAATGAAAAACTGTTTTTT. The encoded protein is CASSQDPRQANEKLFF. The rearrangement links TRBV4-1 to TRBJ1-4, with D possibly being TRBD1 (6 bases). This CDR3 has 16 residues. Germline V lookup: CDR1 MGHRA, CDR2 YSYEKL. With 0 bases removed from V and 3 bases from J, the gap between germline ends came to 11 bases.

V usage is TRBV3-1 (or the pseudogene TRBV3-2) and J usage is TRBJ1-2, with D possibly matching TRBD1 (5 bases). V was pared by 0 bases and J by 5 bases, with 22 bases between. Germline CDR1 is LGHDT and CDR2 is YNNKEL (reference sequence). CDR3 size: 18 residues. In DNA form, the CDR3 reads TGTGCCAGCAGCCAAGATGGGGGATCGAGGGGACTCATTTATGGCTACACCTTC. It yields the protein CASSQDGGSRGLIYGYTF.

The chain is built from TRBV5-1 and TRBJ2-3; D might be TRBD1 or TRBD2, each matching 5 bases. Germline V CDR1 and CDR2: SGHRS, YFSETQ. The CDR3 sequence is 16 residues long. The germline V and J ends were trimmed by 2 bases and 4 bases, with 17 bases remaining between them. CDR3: CASSLGDLRPPDTQYF. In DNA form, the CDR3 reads TGCGCCAGCAGCTTAGGGGACCTTCGTCCCCCAGATACGCAGTATTTT.

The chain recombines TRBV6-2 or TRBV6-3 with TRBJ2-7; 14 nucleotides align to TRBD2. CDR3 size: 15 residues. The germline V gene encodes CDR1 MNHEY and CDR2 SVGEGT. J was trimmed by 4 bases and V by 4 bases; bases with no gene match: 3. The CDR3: CASSSGTSGSYEQYV. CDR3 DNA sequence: TGTGCCAGCAGTTCAGGGACTAGCGGGAGTTACGAGCAGTACGTC.

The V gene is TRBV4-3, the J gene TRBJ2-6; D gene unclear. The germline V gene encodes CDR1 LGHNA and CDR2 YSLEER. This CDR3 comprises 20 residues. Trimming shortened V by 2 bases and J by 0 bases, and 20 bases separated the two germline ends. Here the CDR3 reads CASSQTRAGQPSSGANVLTF. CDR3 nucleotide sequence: TGCGCCAGCAGCCAAACAAGGGCTGGCCAGCCAAGCTCTGGGGCCAACGTCCTGACTTTC.

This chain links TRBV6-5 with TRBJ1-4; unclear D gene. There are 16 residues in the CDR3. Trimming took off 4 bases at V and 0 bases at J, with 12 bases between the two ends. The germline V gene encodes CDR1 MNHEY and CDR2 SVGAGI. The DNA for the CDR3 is TGTGCCAGCAGTTTAGTCCACGGTACAACTAATGAAAAACTGTTTTTT. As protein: CASSLVHGTTNEKLFF.